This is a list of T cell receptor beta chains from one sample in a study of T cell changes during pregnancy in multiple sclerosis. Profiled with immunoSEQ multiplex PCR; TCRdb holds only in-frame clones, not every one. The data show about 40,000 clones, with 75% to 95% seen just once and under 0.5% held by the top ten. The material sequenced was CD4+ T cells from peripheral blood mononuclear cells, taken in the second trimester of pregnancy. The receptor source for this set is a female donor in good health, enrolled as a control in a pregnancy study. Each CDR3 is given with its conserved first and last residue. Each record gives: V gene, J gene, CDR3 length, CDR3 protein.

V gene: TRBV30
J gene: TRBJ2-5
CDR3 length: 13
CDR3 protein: CAWSPGGRETQYF

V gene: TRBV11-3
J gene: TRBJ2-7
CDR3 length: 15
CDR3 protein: CASSLTSGSNYEQYF

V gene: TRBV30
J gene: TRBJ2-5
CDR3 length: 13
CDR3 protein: CAWSRGHGETQYF

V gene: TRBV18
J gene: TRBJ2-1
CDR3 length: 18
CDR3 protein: CASSPPGLAGGGHNEQFF

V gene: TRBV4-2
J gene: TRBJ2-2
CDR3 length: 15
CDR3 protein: CASRTGLAYTGELFF

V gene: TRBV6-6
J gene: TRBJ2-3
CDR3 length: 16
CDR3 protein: CASSYGAHRATDTQYF

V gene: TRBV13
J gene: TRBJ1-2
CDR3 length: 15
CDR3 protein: CASSSRTGVNYGYTF

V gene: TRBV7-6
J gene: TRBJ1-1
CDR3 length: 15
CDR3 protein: CASSESQGLRTEAFF

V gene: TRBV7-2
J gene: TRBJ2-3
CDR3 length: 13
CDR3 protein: CASSVAGGDTQYF

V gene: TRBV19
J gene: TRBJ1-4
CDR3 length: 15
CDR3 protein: CASSGTYRESEKLFF

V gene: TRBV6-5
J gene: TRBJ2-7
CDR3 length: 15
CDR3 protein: CASSSVYRGRYEQYF

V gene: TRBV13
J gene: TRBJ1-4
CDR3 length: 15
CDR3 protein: CASSLRQGAREKLFF

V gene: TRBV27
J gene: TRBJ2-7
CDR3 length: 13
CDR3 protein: CASSRQGTYEQYF

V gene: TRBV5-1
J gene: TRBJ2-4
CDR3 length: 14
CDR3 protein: CASSQGQGKNIQYF

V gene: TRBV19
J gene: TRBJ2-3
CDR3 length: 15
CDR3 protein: CASSWQFTPTDTQYF

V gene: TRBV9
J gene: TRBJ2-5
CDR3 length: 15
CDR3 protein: CASSSGQGLVETQYF